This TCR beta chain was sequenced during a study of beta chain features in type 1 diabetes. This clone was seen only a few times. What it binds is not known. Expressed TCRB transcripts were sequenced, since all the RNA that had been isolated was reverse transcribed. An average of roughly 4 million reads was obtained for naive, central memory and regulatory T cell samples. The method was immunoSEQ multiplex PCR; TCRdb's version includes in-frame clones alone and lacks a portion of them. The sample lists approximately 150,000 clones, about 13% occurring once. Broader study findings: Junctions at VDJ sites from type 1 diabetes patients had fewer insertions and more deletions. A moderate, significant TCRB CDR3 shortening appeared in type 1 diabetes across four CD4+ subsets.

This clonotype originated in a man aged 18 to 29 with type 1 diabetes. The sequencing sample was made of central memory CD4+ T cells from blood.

As DNA, the CDR3 is TGCGCCAGCAGACAGGGGAACACTGAAGCTTTCTTT. It specifies CASRQGNTEAFF. V is TRBV23-1 and J is TRBJ1-1, with D perhaps TRBD1 (6 bases). TRBV23-1 is an ORF; its function is uncertain. The CDR3 has 12 amino acids. Trimming took off 6 bases at V and 1 base at J, with 6 bases between the two ends.